The clone carrying this TCR beta chain was seen repeatedly, ten times or more. Its antigen is undetermined. The data stem from a study of T cells in Graves' hyperthyroidism and ophthalmopathy. Uncontrolled infections, other autoimmune diseases, pregnancy or lactation led to exclusion of patients. Clinical symptoms, serum thyroxine and TRAb, thyroid ultrasound and orbital computed tomography were used for the diagnoses. The study, taken as a whole, reports: Researchers report that a 13 V-J model separated ophthalmopathy from stable hyperthyroidism. Blood held most thyroid clonotypes expanded above 0.001 frequency.

Amplified TCR beta CDR3 regions derived from RNA transcripts. Carried out on the TCR CDR3, a first-round RT-PCR used the HTBI primer set. TCRdb re-called the multiplex PCR reads with MiXCR, one entry per CDR3 protein. The table lists a few hundred thousand distinct CDR3 sequences, nearly 15% of them singletons. The CDR3 totals 13 residues. Deletions cut 0 bases from V and 4 bases from J, with 7 bases between. Germline CDR1 is SGHRS and CDR2 is YFSETQ. The source of this sequence is a woman aged 55-69 years with Graves' ophthalmopathy. The rearrangement joins TRBV5-1 to TRBJ2-5; D call uncertain. Sequenced sample: blood. The CDR3 nucleotides read TGCGCCAGCAGCTTGGCCACGCGAGAGACCCAGTACTTC. Protein product: CASSLATRETQYF.